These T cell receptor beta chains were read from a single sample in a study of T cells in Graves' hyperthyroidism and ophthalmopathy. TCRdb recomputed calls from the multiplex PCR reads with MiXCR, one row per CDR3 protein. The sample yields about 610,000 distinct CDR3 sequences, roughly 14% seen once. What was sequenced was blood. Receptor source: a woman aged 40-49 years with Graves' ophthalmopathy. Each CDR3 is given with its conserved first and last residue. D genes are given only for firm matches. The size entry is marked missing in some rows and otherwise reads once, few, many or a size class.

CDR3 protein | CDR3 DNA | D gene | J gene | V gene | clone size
CASSPGGPSEQYF | TGTGCCAGCAGCCCTGGAGGGCCCAGCGAGCAGTACTTC | - | TRBJ2-7 | TRBV7-8 | many
CASSIAEVDEQYF | TGTGCCAGTAGTATCGCGGAGGTTGACGAGCAGTACTTC | - | TRBJ2-7 | TRBV19 | many
CASSLETLGSYGYTF | TGTGCCAGCAGTTTAGAGACTCTTGGAAGCTATGGCTACACCTTC | - | TRBJ1-2 | TRBV12-3/TRBV12-4 | few
CASSFGTGDTDTQYF | TGTGCCAGCAGTTTTGGGACAGGGGATACGGATACGCAGTATTTT | TRBD1 | TRBJ2-3 | TRBV28 | many
CASSLGGTSGEQYF | TGTGCCAGCAGCTTAGGCGGGACTAGCGGCGAGCAGTACTTC | TRBD2 | TRBJ2-7 | TRBV7-9 | -
CASSPPSSGSNTEAFF | TGTGCCAGCTCACCACCGTCAAGCGGCTCGAACACTGAAGCTTTCTTT | - | TRBJ1-1 | TRBV18 | many
CASSRAGNTEAFF | TGTGCCAGCAGCCGGGCTGGAAACACTGAAGCTTTCTTT | - | TRBJ1-1 | TRBV11-3 | many
CSVVLAGDWGETQYF | TGCAGCGTTGTACTGGCGGGAGATTGGGGAGAGACCCAGTACTTC | TRBD2 | TRBJ2-5 | TRBV29-1 | many
CASSSFLGQGQNYGYTF | TGTGCCAGCAGCTCATTTCTCGGACAGGGCCAAAACTATGGCTACACCTTC | TRBD1 | TRBJ1-2 | TRBV11-1 | many
CASSWIRGSSYEQYF | TGTGCCAGCAGCTGGATAAGGGGGAGCTCCTACGAGCAGTACTTC | - | TRBJ2-7 | TRBV5-6 | few
CAWNIVGSTGELFF | TGTGCCTGGAACATAGTGGGAAGCACCGGGGAGCTGTTTTTT | - | TRBJ2-2 | TRBV30 | many
CASSPGTGVVIDEQYF | TGTGCCAGCAGTCCAGGGACAGGGGTAGTAATAGACGAGCAGTACTTC | TRBD1 | TRBJ2-7 | TRBV27 | -
CASSFQGAGKTQYF | TGTGCCAGCAGTTTTCAGGGGGCAGGAAAGACCCAGTACTTC | TRBD1 | TRBJ2-5 | TRBV6-5 | many
CARLQLPGPNYSNQPQHF | TGCGCCAGGTTGCAGTTACCTGGGCCGAATTATAGCAATCAGCCCCAGCATTTT | - | TRBJ1-5 | TRBV10-2 | many
CASSLVVGGKNTEAFF | TGCGCCAGCAGCTTGGTCGTAGGGGGCAAGAACACTGAAGCTTTCTTT | TRBD1 | TRBJ1-1 | TRBV5-1 | -
CASTPGLGANYGYTF | TGTGCCAGCACCCCGGGCCTAGGTGCTAACTATGGCTACACCTTC | - | TRBJ1-2 | TRBV27 | -
CASSQKGLAKNIQYF | TGTGCCAGCAGCCAAAAGGGGCTAGCCAAAAACATTCAGTACTTC | - | TRBJ2-4 | TRBV3-1 | -
CASSRTGTGLYEQYF | TGTGCCAGTAGCCGAACCGGGACAGGGCTGTACGAGCAGTACTTC | TRBD1 | TRBJ2-7 | TRBV19 | many
CASSLTALSYEQYF | TGTGCCAGCAGTTTAACAGCTCTTTCGTACGAGCAGTACTTC | - | TRBJ2-7 | TRBV12-3/TRBV12-4 | many
CATSRTISAPGPNLAFF | TGTGCCACCAGCAGAACAATCTCTGCCCCGGGACCAAATCTAGCTTTCTTT | - | TRBJ1-1 | TRBV15 | -
CASSLWGQPQHF | TGTGCCAGCAGTTTATGGGGTCAGCCCCAGCATTTT | - | TRBJ1-5 | TRBV13 | many
CASSLNNNEQFF | TGTGCCAGCAGCTTAAATAACAATGAGCAGTTCTTC | - | TRBJ2-1 | TRBV7-8 | many
CAVGRGETQYF | TGTGCCGTAGGGAGGGGAGAGACCCAGTACTTC | TRBD2 | TRBJ2-5 | TRBV2 | many
CASSHANRGPGNTIYF | TGCGCCAGCAGCCATGCGAACAGGGGGCCTGGAAACACCATATATTTT | TRBD1 | TRBJ1-3 | TRBV4-1 | many
CASSRGDGTDTQYF | TGTGCCAGCAGTCGAGGGGACGGCACAGATACGCAGTATTTT | - | TRBJ2-3 | TRBV28 | many
CVSSYAGLAGGWETQYF | TGTGTCAGCAGTTACGCCGGACTAGCGGGAGGGTGGGAGACCCAGTACTTC | TRBD2 | TRBJ2-5 | TRBV6-5 | few
CATASRGLFNQPQHF | TGTGCCACCGCATCCCGGGGCCTATTCAATCAGCCCCAGCATTTT | - | TRBJ1-5 | TRBV28 | -
CASMTGTSYEQYF | TGTGCCAGCATGACAGGGACAAGCTACGAGCAGTACTTC | TRBD1 | TRBJ2-7 | TRBV2 | many
CASSRPINQPQHF | TGTGCCAGCAGTAGACCGATCAATCAGCCCCAGCATTTT | - | TRBJ1-5 | TRBV6-2/TRBV6-3 | -
CASSLSSRGYYGYTF | TGTGCCAGCAGCTTAAGTTCACGAGGGTACTATGGCTACACCTTC | - | TRBJ1-2 | TRBV13 | -
CASSHQTDYEQYF | TGTGCCAGCAGTCACCAGACAGACTACGAGCAGTACTTC | - | TRBJ2-7 | TRBV6-5 | many
CASSQMSAGEGETQYF | TGTGCCAGCAGCCAAATGTCGGCGGGAGAGGGGGAGACCCAGTACTTC | TRBD2 | TRBJ2-5 | TRBV3-1 | few
CASRNQRGIWDEQYF | TGTGCCAGCAGAAATCAGAGGGGGATTTGGGACGAGCAGTACTTC | - | TRBJ2-7 | TRBV12-3/TRBV12-4 | many
CASNPKGGYTGELFF | TGTGCCAGCAATCCTAAGGGGGGATACACCGGGGAGCTGTTTTTT | - | TRBJ2-2 | TRBV12-3/TRBV12-4 | many
CASSLGQGAGANVLTF | TGTGCCAGCAGCTTGGGACAGGGGGCTGGGGCCAACGTCCTGACTTTC | TRBD1 | TRBJ2-6 | TRBV11-2 | many
CASSLYGLDSYYGYTF | TGTGCCAGCAGTTTATACGGGCTGGACAGCTACTATGGCTACACCTTC | - | TRBJ1-2 | TRBV27 | many
CASSLGNPGQGYEQYF | TGTGCCAGCAGCTTAGGCAACCCGGGACAGGGTTACGAGCAGTACTTC | TRBD1 | TRBJ2-7 | TRBV11-1 | many
CASSPGGTDSYEQYF | TGTGCCAGCAGCCCGGGCGGGACAGACTCCTACGAGCAGTACTTC | - | TRBJ2-7 | TRBV28 | many
CATNPRGGASTEAFF | TGTGCCACCAACCCTCGGGGGGGGGCGAGTACTGAAGCTTTCTTT | - | TRBJ1-1 | TRBV27 | many
CASSEGRAEVFNGESGELFF | TGTGCCAGCAGTGAAGGGCGAGCGGAGGTCTTCAACGGTGAATCCGGGGAGCTGTTTTTT | - | TRBJ2-2 | TRBV2 | few
CASSQLNRVISGYTF | TGTGCCAGCAGCCAACTGAACAGGGTAATTAGTGGCTACACCTTC | - | TRBJ1-2 | TRBV4-2 | many
CASSQDRPRVYEQYF | TGTGCCAGCAGCCAAGATCGCCCTCGCGTATACGAGCAGTACTTC | - | TRBJ2-7 | TRBV3-1 | few
CASSLGEGGVSYEQYF | TGTGCCAGCAGCTTAGGGGAGGGTGGGGTGTCCTACGAGCAGTACTTC | TRBD2 | TRBJ2-7 | TRBV11-2 | -
CAWETGSGETQYF | TGTGCCTGGGAGACAGGGTCCGGGGAGACCCAGTACTTC | TRBD1 | TRBJ2-5 | TRBV30 | -
CASSKGGVDLEQFF | TGTGCCAGCAGCAAGGGGGGGGTGGATCTTGAGCAGTTCTTC | - | TRBJ2-1 | TRBV7-9 | many
CASNSIQGGERPQHF | TGTGCCAGTAACTCGATACAGGGGGGCGAACGGCCCCAGCATTTT | TRBD1 | TRBJ1-5 | TRBV19 | few
CASSLAGNIQYF | TGCGCCAGCAGCTTGGCCGGGAACATTCAGTACTTC | - | TRBJ2-4 | TRBV5-1 | many
CASSEYGTGDIDTQYF | TGCGCCAGCAGTGAGTACGGGACAGGGGACATAGATACGCAGTATTTT | TRBD1 | TRBJ2-3 | TRBV10-1 | -
CASSYSRQGIEAFF | TGTGCCAGCAGTTACTCAAGACAGGGGATTGAAGCTTTCTTT | TRBD1 | TRBJ1-1 | TRBV6-2/TRBV6-3 | many
CASSFDRSSYEQYF | TGTGCCAGCAGCTTTGACAGGAGCTCCTACGAGCAGTACTTC | - | TRBJ2-7 | TRBV7-8 | many